This T cell receptor beta chain originates from a study of monozygotic twins with inflammatory bowel disease (dated by TCRdb to between 2018 and 2020). About the investigation overall: The complete study included 28 monozygotic twin pairs: 19 IBD-discordant Danish pairs and nine German pairs, of which four were IBD-concordant and five were IBD-discordant. The search for disease-associated traits relied mainly on comparing, within discordant pairs, IBD patients with their genetically identical healthy co-twins. Each individual had, on average, about 151 000 unique TCRalpha sequences and 181 000 unique TCRbeta sequences available for analysis.

From each donor, a roughly 2.5 ml peripheral blood sample was collected into PAXgene tubes and stored at -80 degrees C. Total RNA was isolated from whole blood with the PAXgene blood miRNA kit on an automated QIAcube, without T cell sorting. Deep TCRalpha and TCRbeta repertoire profiling with unique molecular barcoding was performed on peripheral blood of monozygotic twin pairs concordant or discordant for inflammatory bowel disease. Smoking habits were recorded for all twin pairs, with individuals classified as current, former or never smokers. The method was 5' RACE. Each TCR library was prepared from roughly 3,800 ng of total RNA. For each sample, cDNA was synthesized in eight separate reactions using SMARTScribe reverse transcriptase. During cDNA synthesis, template switching was used to introduce unique molecular identifiers that contained a 6-nucleotide sample barcode. TCRalpha and TCRbeta cDNA was amplified in two nested PCRs of about 17 and 10 cycles, and bead purification was carried out after each PCR. Before amplification, the cDNA was treated with uracil DNA-glycosylase and purified using the QIAquick PCR purification kit. The second PCR added Illumina TruSeq-compatible adapters along with sample-specific barcodes. Library quality and concentration were assessed using TapeStation and Qubit, and roughly 5 ng of each library was pooled. The pooled libraries were sequenced with 2 x 100 bp reads and custom sequencing primers on an Illumina HiSeq2500 single-index Rapid Run. Per the original workflow: PCR and sequencing errors were corrected by UMI-based consensus assembly using MiGEC version 1.2.6. MiXCR version 2.1.1 handled V(D)J alignment, clonotype assembly and CDR3 extraction. Normalisation of gene usage, clonotype sharing and MAIT/NKT TCR abundance was achieved by analysing the top 1000, 10 000 and 20 000 clonotypes per sample. Diversity was computed as the inverse Simpson index with the vegan R package after downsampling to 27 000 UMIs. Paired Mann-Whitney U tests were applied to discordant twin pairs, with Benjamini-Hochberg correction for multiple testing. One entry per CDR3 protein sequence results from the TCRdb reprocessing of the reads, with DNA left out. These V and J calls derive from TCRdb rather than the authors' analysis. The table for this sample shows a few hundred thousand distinct CDR3 sequences. The ten largest clones represent over 5.5% of the sample.

Points on this clonotype: The antigen it binds to is not known.

The investigation overall reported the following: Differing immunosuppressive treatments among patients may have added background noise and inter-individual variability to the repertoires. The analysis was unable to tell apart different T cell subtypes. Repertoire similarity did not differ between concordant and discordant twins, which could be due to limited statistical power. TCRbeta repertoire diversity, by inverse Simpson index, was decreased in IBD patients compared with their healthy co-twins. The results gave no support for a single strong signal or clonotype linked to IBD. Compared with healthy twins, IBD patients shared fewer clonotypes with other individuals, and the difference was most pronounced in patients with signs of disease activity.

CDR1 and CDR2 are read off the germline V gene as SGHRS and YFSETQ. The CDR3 runs 13 amino acids, cysteine and phenylalanine included. No DNA sequence is on record. The clonotype originates from a human donor with ulcerative colitis or Crohn's disease, or a healthy co-twin of an affected twin (not recorded which). Specimen: blood. Here the chain combines TRBV5-1 and TRBJ1-2. The CDR3 in this case is CASSLDRRQGYTF.